The sequence of this T cell receptor beta chain was determined in a study of T-cell memory formation after mild COVID-19. Overall study: For the most part, TCR clusters were specific to one donor. Overall study results and limits: Later expanders leaned CD4+, whereas day 15 to 85 contracting clones were balanced CD4/CD8.

Of note for this clonotype: The target antigen is unknown.

Germline CDR1 SGHRS, CDR2 YFSETQ. The CDR3 covers 15 residues. The germline V and J ends were trimmed by 0 bases and 4 bases, with 12 bases remaining between them. TCR alpha and TCR beta cDNA libraries carrying sample barcodes and UMIs were produced by 5'RACE using constant-segment primers. MiXCR, applied by TCRdb to the 5' RACE reads, yields one record per CDR3 protein. The sample gives about 560,000 distinct CDR3 sequences, roughly 22% of which show up once; under 8.5% is in the top ten. This clonotype was obtained from an adult woman who had mild COVID-19 (a few samples of this study predate the infection). Cell type and time point are not known. The source material was PBMCs or a T cell subset sorted from them (not recorded which). The chain employs TRBV5-1 and TRBJ2-3, with D tentatively TRBD2 (5 bases). CDR3 sequence reads: CASSLAGVRADTQYF. CDR3 coding DNA: TGCGCCAGCAGCTTGGCCGGGGTGAGGGCAGATACGCAGTATTTT.